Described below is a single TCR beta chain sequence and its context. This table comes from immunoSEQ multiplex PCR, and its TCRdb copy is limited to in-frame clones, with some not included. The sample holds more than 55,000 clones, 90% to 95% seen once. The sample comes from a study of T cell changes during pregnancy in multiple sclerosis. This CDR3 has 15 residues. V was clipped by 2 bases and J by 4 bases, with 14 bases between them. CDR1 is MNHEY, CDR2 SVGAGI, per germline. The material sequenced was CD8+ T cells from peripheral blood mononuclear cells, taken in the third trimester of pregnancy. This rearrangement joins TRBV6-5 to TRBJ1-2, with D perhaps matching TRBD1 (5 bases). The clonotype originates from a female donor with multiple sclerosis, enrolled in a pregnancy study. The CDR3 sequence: CASSYDWGGTYGYTF. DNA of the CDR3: TGTGCCAGCAGTTACGATTGGGGGGGTACCTATGGCTACACCTTC.